This TCR beta chain originates from a study of cytomegalovirus exposure and HLA in healthy donors (TCRdb year 2017). With respect to the entire study: An earlier analysis of 587 of the donors reported 276 Gb of sequence data and approximately 110 million unique TCR beta sequences from 150 million to 200 million T cells. Around 320 gigabases of sequencing data and tens of millions of unique TCR sequences were included in an early release covering 550 to 800 HLA-typed donors. The genetic ancestry cluster associated with self-reported Caucasian donors included about four fifths of the 300 to 400 genotyped donors. The study aimed to test whether cataloging public T cell receptors could reveal signatures of past pathogen exposure. The study used immunosequencing to profile the T cell repertoires of 666 subjects and linked those repertoires to cytomegalovirus serostatus. Along with the roughly 670-subject first cohort, a separate validation cohort of over 90 different subjects was used. To predict cytomegalovirus infection status, the study combined high-throughput TCR immunosequencing, statistical association of individual TCRs with disease status, and machine learning. In a later analysis, previously published TCR beta repertoires from about 640 donors were re-analyzed and high-resolution HLA genotyping was added so that TCR occurrence patterns could be studied. Rather than drawing on any new phenotypic data, the later analysis identified candidate immune exposures from TCR beta sequences and the way those sequences occurred across donors. To decide whether each TCR beta V gene segment behaved as functional or pseudogenic, an earlier analysis of some 600 of the donors relied on high-throughput TCR beta sequencing. Donor age, sex, ethnicity and CMV serostatus were compiled together with the repertoire data. In a later genetic analysis, genome-wide SNP genotypes for about 65% of the roughly 700 donors were used, and that subset was treated as a discovery cohort. Every repertoire in the discovery cohort had been generated on one and the same sequencing platform. Both class I and class II loci were covered by HLA typing, at four-digit resolution. Typing coverage varied by locus: about 620-630 donors for A, B, C, DRB1 and DQB1; roughly 520 for DQA1; about 600 for DPA1; approximately 470 for DPB1. Roughly 5 DR-DQ haplotypes were handled as single units for association and clustering, since linkage in the cohort was strong. Among around 400 genotyped donors of the cohort, an average of about 220,000 unique TCR beta nucleotide sequences was sequenced per donor, of which 15% to 20% were non-productive.

Beyond this particular receptor, the publication reports: The cohort was sequenced for TCR beta chains only, and without alpha or paired-chain data the features that could be detected were limited. In a later analysis, HLA-associated TCR beta chains were found to be more clonally expanded and to have lower generation probabilities than equally common non-associated chains. Compared with the 666-donor mean, donors in an Asian-associated ancestry cluster had fewer N-insertions in productive TCRs, according to a later genetic analysis. Cytomegalovirus status was reported to be diagnosed by the classifier with high specificity and sensitivity in both the original and validation cohorts. CMV serostatus was the only immune exposure information available for the cohort. In a later analysis, most CMV-associated TCR beta chains were found to appear HLA-restricted, with HLA associations seemingly driven largely by CMV exposure. A further reported finding was that TCR beta sequences accurately predicted the HLA-A and HLA-B alleles for most subjects in the first cohort. In a later analysis, several top co-occurrence clusters were reported to appear linked to parvovirus B19, influenza, CMV and Epstein-Barr virus. In an earlier analysis of around 600 of the donors, most TCR beta V segments were observed in productive rearrangements about 90% or about 30% of the time, broadly matching IMGT annotations. The authors suggested that the approach could potentially be generalized to other disease states and immunological phenotypes. Linkage disequilibrium might explain the correlated functional status among segregating V segments, but an unknown experimental factor could not be excluded. HLA typing was unavailable for some donors at each locus, so association tests used only the typed subset. Sequencing depth was assumed to be roughly uniform across donors in the presence/absence analyses, though that assumption may not hold. The 87-base-pair reads could not distinguish some IMGT-functional V segments, including TRBV6-2 and TRBV6-3, so those segments were excluded. In vitro tests confirmed that a few of the cytomegalovirus-associated TCR beta chains recognize cytomegalovirus antigens. According to a later analysis, TCR association rates differed among HLA loci, with DRB1 alleles showing the most associated TCRs and HLA-C alleles showing the fewest. The study gave a list of roughly 150 TCR beta chains associated with cytomegalovirus. A group of highly shared sequence variants was considered likely to be a technical artifact of the sequencing pipeline. When HLA alleles, especially DR and DQ, strongly co-occurred, TCR associations were difficult to assign to individual alleles. At a false discovery rate of 0.05, a later analysis linked 16,951 TCR beta sequences to specific HLA alleles. An association between a missense DCLRE1C variant and V-gene and J-gene trimming of TCR beta chains was found in a later genetic analysis and replicated in an independent cohort. Most TCR sequences were observed very rarely across donors, whereas some public TCRs were present in many individuals. Fewer than 20 rarely observed V segments, including chromosome 9 orphons, were excluded from the earlier analysis of approximately 600 of the donors because counts were too low.

Concerning this clone itself: Its antigen remains unidentified. Base qualities are missing; no much larger clone stands one base away.

Via the germline V gene, CDR1 is ENHRY and CDR2 SYGVKD. The CDR3 spans 13 residues, from the cysteine through the phenylalanine. This entry keeps only the CDR3 DNA: 39 bases, framed from base 1. V lost 0 bases and J lost 10 bases; the stretch between them is 10 bases long. The cohort was made up of approximately 670 healthy bone marrow donors. At the time of sampling, every cohort member was nominally healthy, though immune exposures that went unrecorded were likely present. The donor tested CMV seronegative and was one of the 352 seronegative cohort members. Every donor gave a peripheral blood sample, and the peripheral blood mononuclear cells from that sample were used for TCR beta sequencing. Genomic DNA extraction from the blood cell samples was performed with the Qiagen DNeasy Blood Extraction Kit. Library preparation was by the immunoSEQ multiplex PCR assay. For the multiplex PCR, a mixture combining 60 forward primers for TCR Vbeta segments and 13 reverse primers for TCR Jbeta segments was used. A multiplex PCR assay on genomic DNA amplified the CDR3 region of rearranged TCR beta genes. The Illumina HiSeq System was used to sequence the amplified TCR beta libraries as 87-base-pair reads. In the original analysis: A later analysis counted 65 million to 90 million unique TCR beta chains across the approximately 700 repertoires, and some 11 million of these chains were shared by at least two donors. To remove PCR and sequencing errors, raw reads were error-corrected and collapsed into unique sequences using a nearest-neighbor algorithm that merged closely related sequences. Alignment of CDR3 sequences to IMGT reference sequences was used to assign V, D and J gene segments. Each retained sequence needed at least a six-nucleotide match to both a V gene segment and a J gene segment. A rearrangement was called productive if the CDR3 had no stop codons and remained in frame with V and J, and every other rearrangement was called non-productive. CDR3 was defined by IMGT convention, running from the second conserved V-encoded cysteine to the conserved J-encoded phenylalanine. In an earlier analysis of just under 600 of the donors, sequences lacking an unambiguous match to a single V gene segment were excluded. An earlier analysis of 587 of the donors called V segments functional above 56.7% productive rearrangements and segregating when the between-donor standard deviation exceeded 5%. To diagnose cytomegalovirus status from the catalog of TCR beta chain sequences, a statistical classification framework was built. V and J gene assignment, in a later analysis, came from comparing TCR nucleotide sequences with IMGT/GENE-DB human TR gene sequences. In a later analysis, CDR3 sequences and most-parsimonious VDJ recombination scenarios were assigned using the TCRdist pipeline. In a later analysis, each TCR beta chain was defined by its CDR3 amino acid sequence together with its V-gene family, and reads lacking a unique V-gene family were excluded. To address suspected cross-contamination and a sequencing artifact, a later analysis removed approximately 600 highly shared, low-generation-probability nucleotide sequences. A later analysis calculated a clonal expansion index for each public chain from normalized within-repertoire ranks of inferred template counts. Generation probabilities in a later analysis came from a VDJ recombination model fitted to out-of-frame rearrangements, and those results were checked against IGoR. In a later analysis, hypergeometric tests were used to score TCR-TCR, TCR-HLA and TCR-CMV co-occurrence, with a repertoire-size bias correction applied to TCR pairs. To estimate false discovery rates, a later analysis permuted the HLA or CMV assignments 20 times. In a later analysis, co-occurring TCRs were grouped using DBSCAN, and TCRdist sequence similarity was added for clustering within HLA-allele-positive subsets. Co-occurrence clustering excluded repertoires with fewer than 30,000 or more than 120,000 public chains, plus five with anomalous nucleotide sharing. Held by TCRdb, this immuneACCESS table contains in-frame sequences only and omits some clones. Under half of the omission traces to an unresolved V gene where checked; the cause of the rest is unknown. V, J and clone size are those of that table, while D and trimming were read from the DNA. This sample lists 85,000 to 100,000 clones; about 80% were detected once. The ten largest make up 3% to 3.5% of the sample.

Sequences were obtained from PBMCs. Recombination joined TRBV10-3 with TRBJ2-1; the D gene is not confidently resolved. This TCR was sampled from a man between 35 and 55 years old in good health and CMV-seronegative. The CDR3 sequence is CAISESKPQEQFF. The DNA is as follows: TGTGCCATCAGTGAGTCGAAACCCCAGGAGCAGTTCTTC.